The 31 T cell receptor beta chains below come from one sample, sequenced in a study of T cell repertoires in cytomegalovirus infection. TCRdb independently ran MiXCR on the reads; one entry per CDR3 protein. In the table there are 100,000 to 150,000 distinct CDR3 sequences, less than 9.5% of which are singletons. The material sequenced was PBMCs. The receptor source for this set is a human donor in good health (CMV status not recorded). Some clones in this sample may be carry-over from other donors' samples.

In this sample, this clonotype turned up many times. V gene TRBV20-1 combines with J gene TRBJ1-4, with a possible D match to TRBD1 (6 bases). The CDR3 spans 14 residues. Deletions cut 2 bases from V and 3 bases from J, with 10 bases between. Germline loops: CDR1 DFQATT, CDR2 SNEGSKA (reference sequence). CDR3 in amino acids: CSARKQGPNEKLFF. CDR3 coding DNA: TGCAGTGCTAGAAAACAGGGACCTAATGAAAAACTGTTTTTT.

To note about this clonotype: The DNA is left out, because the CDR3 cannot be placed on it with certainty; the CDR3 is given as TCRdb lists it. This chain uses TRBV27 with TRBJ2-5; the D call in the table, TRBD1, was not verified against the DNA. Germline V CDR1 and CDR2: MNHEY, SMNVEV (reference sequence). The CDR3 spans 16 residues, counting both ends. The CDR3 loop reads CASSTSDRGVQETQYF.

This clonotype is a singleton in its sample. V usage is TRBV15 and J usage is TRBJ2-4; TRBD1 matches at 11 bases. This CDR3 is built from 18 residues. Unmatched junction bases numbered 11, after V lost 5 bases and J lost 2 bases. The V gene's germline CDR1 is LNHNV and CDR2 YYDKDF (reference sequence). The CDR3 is CATSSPGGTGGTKNIQYF. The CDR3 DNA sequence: TGTGCCACCAGCTCACCGGGGGGGACAGGGGGAACCAAAAACATTCAGTACTTC.

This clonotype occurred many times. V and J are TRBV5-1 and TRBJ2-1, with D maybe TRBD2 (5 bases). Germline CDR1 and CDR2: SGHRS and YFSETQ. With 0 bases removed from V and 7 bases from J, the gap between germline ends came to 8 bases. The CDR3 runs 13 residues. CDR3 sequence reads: CASSLDGVNEQFF. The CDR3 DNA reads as TGCGCCAGCAGCTTGGACGGGGTGAATGAGCAGTTCTTC.

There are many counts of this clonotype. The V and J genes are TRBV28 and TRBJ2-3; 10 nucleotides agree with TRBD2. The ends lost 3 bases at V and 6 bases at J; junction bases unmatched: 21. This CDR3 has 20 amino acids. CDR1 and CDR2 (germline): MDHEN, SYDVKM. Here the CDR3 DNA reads TGTGCCAGCAGTTTTTTCCCAGGTAGCGGGGGGAATATTTTATCGGATACGCAGTATTTT. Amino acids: CASSFFPGSGGNILSDTQYF. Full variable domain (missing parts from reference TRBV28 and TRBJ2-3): DVKVTQSSRYLVKRTGEKVFLECVQDMDHENMFWYRQDPGLGLRLIYFSYDVKMKEKGDIPEGYSVSREKKERFSLILESASTNQTSMYLCASSFFPGSGGNILSDTQYFGPGTRLTVL.

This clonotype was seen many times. The CDR3 DNA sequence: TGTGCCAGCAGCTCCTGGGCGGGGGGGCCCTCAGATACGCAGTATTTT. Its protein product is CASSSWAGGPSDTQYF. The chain joins TRBV7-2 to TRBJ2-3; TRBD2 matches at 9 bases. CDR1 and CDR2 from the germline V gene are SGHTA and FQGNSA. With V trimmed by 4 bases and J by 4 bases, 9 bases remained unmatched. The CDR3 extends over 16 amino acids. Based on the CDR3 plus reference TRBV7-2 and TRBJ2-3, the full variable domain is GAGVSQSPSNKVTEKGKDVELRCDPISGHTALYWYRQSLGQGLEFLIYFQGNSAPDKSGLPSDRFSAERTGGSVSTLTIQRTQQEDSAVYLCASSSWAGGPSDTQYFGPGTRLTVL.

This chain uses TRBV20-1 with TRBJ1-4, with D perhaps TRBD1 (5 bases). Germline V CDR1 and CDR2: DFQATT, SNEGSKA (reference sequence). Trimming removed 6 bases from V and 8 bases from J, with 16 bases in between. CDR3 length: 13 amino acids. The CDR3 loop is CSAQGIAGEKLFF. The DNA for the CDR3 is TGCAGTGCCCAGGGAATAGCGGGAGAAAAACTGTTTTTT.

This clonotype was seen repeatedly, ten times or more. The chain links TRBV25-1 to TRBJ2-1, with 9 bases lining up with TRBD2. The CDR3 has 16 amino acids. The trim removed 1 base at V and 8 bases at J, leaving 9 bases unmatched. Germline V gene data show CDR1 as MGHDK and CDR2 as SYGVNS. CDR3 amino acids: CASSELRAGGYDEQFF. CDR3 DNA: TGTGCCAGCAGTGAATTACGAGCGGGGGGATACGATGAGCAGTTCTTC.

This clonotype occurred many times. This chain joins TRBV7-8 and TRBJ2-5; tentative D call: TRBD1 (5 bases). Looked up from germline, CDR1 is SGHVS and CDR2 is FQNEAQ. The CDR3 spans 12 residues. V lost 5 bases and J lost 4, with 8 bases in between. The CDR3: CASSGARETQYF. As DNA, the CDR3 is TGTGCCAGCAGCGGGGCCAGAGAGACCCAGTACTTC. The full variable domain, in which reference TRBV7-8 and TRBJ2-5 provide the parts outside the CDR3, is GAGVSQSPRYKVAKRGQDVALRCDPISGHVSLFWYQQALGQGPEFLTYFQNEAQLDKSGLPSDRFFAERPEGSVSTLKIQRTQQEDSAVYLCASSGARETQYFGPGTRLLVL.

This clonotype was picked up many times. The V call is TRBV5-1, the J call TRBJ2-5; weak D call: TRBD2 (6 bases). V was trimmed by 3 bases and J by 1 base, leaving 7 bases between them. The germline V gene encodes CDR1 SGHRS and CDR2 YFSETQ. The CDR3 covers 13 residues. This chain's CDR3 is CASSSGVQETQYF. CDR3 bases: TGCGCCAGCAGCTCGGGGGTCCAAGAGACCCAGTACTTC. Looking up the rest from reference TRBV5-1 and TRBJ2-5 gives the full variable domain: KAGVTQTPRYLIKTRGQQVTLSCSPISGHRSVSWYQQTPGQGLQFLFEYFSETQRNKGNFPGRFSGRQFSNSRSEMNVSTLELGDSALYLCASSSGVQETQYFGPGTRLLVL.

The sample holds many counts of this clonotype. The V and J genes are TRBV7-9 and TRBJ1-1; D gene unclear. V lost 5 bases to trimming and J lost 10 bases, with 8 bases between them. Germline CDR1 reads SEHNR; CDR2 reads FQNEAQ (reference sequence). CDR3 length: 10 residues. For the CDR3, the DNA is TGTGCCAGCAGCCAAACCATAGCTTTCTTT. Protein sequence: CASSQTIAFF.

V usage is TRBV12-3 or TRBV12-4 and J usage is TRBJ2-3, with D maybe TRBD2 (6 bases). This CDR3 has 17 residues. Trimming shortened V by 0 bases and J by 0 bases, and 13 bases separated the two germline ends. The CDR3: CASSLASGLASTDTQYF. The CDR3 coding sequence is TGTGCCAGCAGTTTAGCGTCTGGGCTAGCGAGCACAGATACGCAGTATTTT.

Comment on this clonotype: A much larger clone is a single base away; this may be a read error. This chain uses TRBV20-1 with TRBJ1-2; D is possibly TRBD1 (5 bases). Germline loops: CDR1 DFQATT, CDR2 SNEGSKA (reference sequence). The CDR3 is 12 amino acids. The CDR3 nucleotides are TGCAGTGCTAGGAGGACAATCTATGACTACACCTTC. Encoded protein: CSARRTIYDYTF.

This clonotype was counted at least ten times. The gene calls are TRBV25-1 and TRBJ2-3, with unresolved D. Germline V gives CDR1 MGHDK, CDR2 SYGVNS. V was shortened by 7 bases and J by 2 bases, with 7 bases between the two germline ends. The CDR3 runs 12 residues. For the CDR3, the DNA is TGTGCCAGCAAGCACACCACAGATACGCAGTATTTT. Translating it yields CASKHTTDTQYF.

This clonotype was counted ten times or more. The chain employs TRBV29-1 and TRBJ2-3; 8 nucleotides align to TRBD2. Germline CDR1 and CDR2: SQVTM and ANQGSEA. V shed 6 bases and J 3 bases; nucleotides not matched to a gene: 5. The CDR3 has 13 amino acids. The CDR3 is CSVGGGQTDTQYF. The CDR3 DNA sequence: TGCAGCGTCGGGGGGGGGCAAACAGATACGCAGTATTTT.

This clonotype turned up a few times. The CDR3 nucleotides are TGTGCCAGCAGCCCCAATACAGGAGTTTGGTTTTCACCCCTCCACTTT. It specifies CASSPNTGVWFSPLHF. The chain couples TRBV28 to TRBJ1-6; possibly TRBD1 for D (5 bases). The CDR3 runs 16 residues. V lost 6 bases and J 9 bases, leaving 21 bases between the germline ends. Looked up from germline, CDR1 is MDHEN and CDR2 is SYDVKM.

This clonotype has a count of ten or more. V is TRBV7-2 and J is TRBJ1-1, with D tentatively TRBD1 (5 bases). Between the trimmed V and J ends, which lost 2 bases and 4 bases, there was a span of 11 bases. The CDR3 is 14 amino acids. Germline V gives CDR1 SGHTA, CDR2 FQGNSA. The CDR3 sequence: CASSLTWRGTEAFF. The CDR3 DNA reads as TGTGCCAGCAGCTTAACTTGGAGGGGCACTGAAGCTTTCTTT. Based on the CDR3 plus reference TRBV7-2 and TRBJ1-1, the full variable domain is GAGVSQSPSNKVTEKGKDVELRCDPISGHTALYWYRQSLGQGLEFLIYFQGNSAPDKSGLPSDRFSAERTGGSVSTLTIQRTQQEDSAVYLCASSLTWRGTEAFFGQGTRLTVV.

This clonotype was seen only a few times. The CDR3 protein is CAITNRSPEAFF. For the CDR3, the DNA is TGTGCCATAACCAACAGGTCCCCTGAAGCTTTCTTT. V is TRBV28 and J is TRBJ1-1; the D gene is possibly TRBD1 (5 bases). This CDR3 comprises 12 residues. Germline CDR1 MDHEN, CDR2 SYDVKM. Trimming shortened V by 10 bases and J by 6 bases, and 15 bases separated the two germline ends.

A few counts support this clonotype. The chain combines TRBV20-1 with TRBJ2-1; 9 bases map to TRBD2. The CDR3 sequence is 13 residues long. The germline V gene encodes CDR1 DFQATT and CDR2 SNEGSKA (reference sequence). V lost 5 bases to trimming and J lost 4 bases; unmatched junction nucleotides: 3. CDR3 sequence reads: CSAVTSGYNEQFF. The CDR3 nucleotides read TGCAGTGCTGTGACTAGCGGTTACAATGAGCAGTTCTTC.

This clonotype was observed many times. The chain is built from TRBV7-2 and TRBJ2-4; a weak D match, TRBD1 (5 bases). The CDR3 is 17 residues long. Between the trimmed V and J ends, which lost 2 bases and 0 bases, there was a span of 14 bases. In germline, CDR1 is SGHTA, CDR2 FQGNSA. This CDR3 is CASSLKVGALAKNIQYF. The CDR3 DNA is TGTGCCAGCAGCTTAAAGGTTGGGGCGTTAGCCAAAAACATTCAGTACTTC.

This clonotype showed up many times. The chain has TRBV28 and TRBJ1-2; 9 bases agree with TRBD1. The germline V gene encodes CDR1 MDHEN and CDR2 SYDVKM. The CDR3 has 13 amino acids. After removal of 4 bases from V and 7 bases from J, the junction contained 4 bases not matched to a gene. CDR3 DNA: TGTGCCAGCAGTTGGGGGACAGGGATTGGCTACACCTTC. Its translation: CASSWGTGIGYTF.

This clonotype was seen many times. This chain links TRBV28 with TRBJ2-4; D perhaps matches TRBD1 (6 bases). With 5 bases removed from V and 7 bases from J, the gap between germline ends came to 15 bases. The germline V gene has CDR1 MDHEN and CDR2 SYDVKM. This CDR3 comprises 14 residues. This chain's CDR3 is CASSRTAASNIQYF. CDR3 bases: TGTGCCAGCAGTCGGACAGCCGCTAGCAACATTCAGTACTTC.

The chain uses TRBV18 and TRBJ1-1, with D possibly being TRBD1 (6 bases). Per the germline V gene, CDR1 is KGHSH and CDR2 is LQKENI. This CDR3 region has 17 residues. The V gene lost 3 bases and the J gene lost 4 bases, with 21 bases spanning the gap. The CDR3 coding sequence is TGTGCCAGCTCACCCGCCGCAGGGGTCCAGGGTCCCACTGAAGCTTTCTTT. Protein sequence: CASSPAAGVQGPTEAFF.

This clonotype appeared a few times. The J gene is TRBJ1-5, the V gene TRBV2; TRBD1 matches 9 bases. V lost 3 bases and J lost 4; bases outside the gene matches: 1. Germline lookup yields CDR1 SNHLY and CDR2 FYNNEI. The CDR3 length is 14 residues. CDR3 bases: TGTGCCAGCAGTGAGGACAGGGGTAATCAGCCCCAGCATTTT. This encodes CASSEDRGNQPQHF. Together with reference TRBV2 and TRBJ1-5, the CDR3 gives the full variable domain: EPEVTQTPSHQVTQMGQEVILRCVPISNHLYFYWYRQILGQKVEFLVSFYNNEISEKSEIFDDQFSVERPDGSNFTLKIRSTKLEDSAMYFCASSEDRGNQPQHFGDGTRLSIL.

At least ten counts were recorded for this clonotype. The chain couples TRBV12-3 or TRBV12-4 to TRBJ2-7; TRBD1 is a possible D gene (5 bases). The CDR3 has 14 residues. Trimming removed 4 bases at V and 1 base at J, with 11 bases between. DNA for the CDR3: TGTGCCAGCAGTTGGAGAGACAGTTCCTACGAGCAGTACTTC. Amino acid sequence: CASSWRDSSYEQYF.

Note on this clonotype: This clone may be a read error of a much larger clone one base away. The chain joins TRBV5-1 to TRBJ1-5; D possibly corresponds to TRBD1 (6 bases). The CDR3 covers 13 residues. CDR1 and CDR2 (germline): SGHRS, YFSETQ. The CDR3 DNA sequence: TGCGCCAGCAGCTTACAGGGCAGGCAGCCCCGGCATTTT. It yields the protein CASSLQGRQPRHF.

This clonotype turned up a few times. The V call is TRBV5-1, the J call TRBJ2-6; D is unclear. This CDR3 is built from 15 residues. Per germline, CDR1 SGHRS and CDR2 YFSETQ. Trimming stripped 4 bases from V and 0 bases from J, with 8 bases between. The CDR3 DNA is TGCGCCAGCAGCCCACCTTACTCTGGGGCCAACGTCCTGACTTTC. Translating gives CASSPPYSGANVLTF.

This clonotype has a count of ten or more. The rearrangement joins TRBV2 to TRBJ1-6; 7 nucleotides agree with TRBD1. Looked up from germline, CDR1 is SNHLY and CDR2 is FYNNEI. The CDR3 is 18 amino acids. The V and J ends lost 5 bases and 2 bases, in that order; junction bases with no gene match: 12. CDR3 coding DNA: TGTGCCAGCAGTCCAGACTTACCCGGGACAGCCTATAATTCACCCCTCCACTTT. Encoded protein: CASSPDLPGTAYNSPLHF. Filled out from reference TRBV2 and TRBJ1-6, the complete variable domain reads EPEVTQTPSHQVTQMGQEVILRCVPISNHLYFYWYRQILGQKVEFLVSFYNNEISEKSEIFDDQFSVERPDGSNFTLKIRSTKLEDSAMYFCASSPDLPGTAYNSPLHFGNGTRLTVT.

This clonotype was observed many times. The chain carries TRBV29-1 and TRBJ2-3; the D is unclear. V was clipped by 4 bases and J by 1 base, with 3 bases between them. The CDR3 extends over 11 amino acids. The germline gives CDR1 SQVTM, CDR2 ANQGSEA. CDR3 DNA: TGCAGCGTTGTTGGCACAGATACGCAGTATTTT. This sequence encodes CSVVGTDTQYF.

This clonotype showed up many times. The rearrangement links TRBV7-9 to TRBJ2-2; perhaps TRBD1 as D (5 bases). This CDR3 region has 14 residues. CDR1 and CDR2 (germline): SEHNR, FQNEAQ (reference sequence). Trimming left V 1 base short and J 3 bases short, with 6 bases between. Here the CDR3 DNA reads TGTGCCAGCAGCTTAGAACAGGACACCGGGGAGCTGTTTTTT. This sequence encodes CASSLEQDTGELFF. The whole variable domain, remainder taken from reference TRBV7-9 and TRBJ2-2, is DTGVSQNPRHKITKRGQNVTFRCDPISEHNRLYWYRQTLGQGPEFLTYFQNEAQLEKSRLLSDRFSAERPKGSFSTLEIQRTEQGDSAMYLCASSLEQDTGELFFGEGSRLTVL.

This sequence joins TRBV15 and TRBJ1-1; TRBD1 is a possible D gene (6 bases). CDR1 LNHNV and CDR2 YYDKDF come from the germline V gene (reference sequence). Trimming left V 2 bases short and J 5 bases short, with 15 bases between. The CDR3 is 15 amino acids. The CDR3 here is CATSRSPQGSTEAFF. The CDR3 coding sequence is TGTGCCACCAGCAGATCACCACAGGGCTCGACTGAAGCTTTCTTT.